Below, 10 T cell receptor beta chains from the same sample are listed, as sequenced in a study of shared clonotypes between healthy human individuals (dated by TCRdb to about 2020). Libraries came from the immunoSEQ multiplex PCR assay. TCRdb provides this immuneACCESS table in a form limited to in-frame rearrangements. Some clones are lacking; in checked studies, under half of them reflect an unresolved V gene, and why the rest are absent is not known. The sample table shows about 490,000 clones, and almost 80% are seen once. More than 10% of the sample is held by the ten biggest clonotypes. Sequenced input: PBMCs. All receptors derive from a woman in her thirties or forties in good health. Some clones in this sample may be carry-over from other donors' samples.

As to this clone: A much larger clone sits a single nucleotide away, making a read error possible. The gene calls are TRBV5-6 and TRBJ2-7; 7 bases align to TRBD1. V lost 4 bases and J lost 2; bases outside the gene matches: 3. This CDR3 is built from 13 residues. CDR1 and CDR2 (germline): SGHDT, YYEEEE. The CDR3 spells CASSRGTAYEQYF. The CDR3 DNA is TGTGCCAGCAGCAGAGGGACAGCCTACGAGCAGTACTTC.

The V call is TRBV28, the J call TRBJ2-7, with D possibly TRBD2 on 5 matching bases. Germline V gene lookup returns CDR1 MDHEN and CDR2 SYDVKM. The CDR3 totals 13 residues. V was shortened by 3 bases and J by 6 bases, with 12 bases between the two germline ends. CDR3 residues: CASSLPSSSEQYF. CDR3 DNA: TGTGCCAGCAGTTTGCCCTCTAGCTCCGAGCAGTACTTC.

The chain is built from TRBV9 and TRBJ2-7, with TRBD1 matching 8 bases. The CDR3 contains 15 residues. Germline CDR1 and CDR2: SGDLS and YYNGEE. V was clipped by 0 bases and J by 2 bases; unmatched bases: 4. CDR3 protein: CASSVGGQETYEQYF. Here the CDR3 DNA reads TGTGCCAGCAGCGTAGGGGGACAGGAAACCTACGAGCAGTACTTC.

In the case of this clone: The sample contains more than one DNA sequence encoding this CDR3. The V gene is TRBV18, the J gene TRBJ1-2; D perhaps matches TRBD1 (5 bases). The CDR3 runs to 14 residues. Trimming stripped 2 bases from V and 0 bases from J, with 7 bases between. CDR1 is KGHSH and CDR2 is LQKENI in the germline V gene. CDR3 nucleotides: TGTGCCAGCTCACCAGACAGAACTAACTATGGCTACACCTTC. Protein product: CASSPDRTNYGYTF.

The CDR3 here is CASSAGQVDTEAFF. As DNA, the CDR3 is TGTGCCAGCTCAGCGGGACAGGTTGACACTGAAGCTTTCTTT. The J gene is TRBJ1-1, the V gene TRBV18, with 8 bases that match TRBD1. Germline assignment: CDR1 KGHSH and CDR2 LQKENI. The CDR3 has 14 residues. The junction had 5 bases not matched to a gene; V was cut back by 5 bases and J by 3 bases.

The rearrangement joins TRBV5-6 to TRBJ1-2; D perhaps matches TRBD1 (5 bases). Germline V gene data show CDR1 as SGHDT and CDR2 as YYEEEE. V gave up 4 bases and J gave up 8 bases, with 15 bases separating them. This CDR3 region has 13 residues. For the CDR3, the DNA is TGTGCCAGCAGCCGGGGGGAGTACTTGGGCTACACCTTC. It is translated as CASSRGEYLGYTF.

The chain carries TRBV19 and TRBJ1-4; tentatively, D is TRBD1 (6 bases). The CDR3 has 14 amino acids. Germline CDR1 and CDR2: LNHDA and SQIVND (reference sequence). V was shortened by 9 bases and J by 8 bases, with 19 bases between the two germline ends. In DNA form, the CDR3 reads TGTGCCAGCGCAAAACAGGGTACGAAGGAAAAACTGTTTTTT. Translation gives CASAKQGTKEKLFF.

This rearrangement joins TRBV7-2 to TRBJ2-3, with D perhaps given as TRBD1 or TRBD2 (5 bases each). Germline CDR1 reads SGHTA; CDR2 reads FQGNSA. The CDR3 contains 16 residues. V was shortened by 5 bases and J by 0 bases, with 15 bases between the two germline ends. The CDR3 loop is CASSQAGTYSTDTQYF. The CDR3 DNA reads as TGTGCCAGCAGCCAAGCCGGGACCTATAGCACAGATACGCAGTATTTT. Full variable domain (rest looked up from reference TRBV7-2 and TRBJ2-3): GAGVSQSPSNKVTEKGKDVELRCDPISGHTALYWYRQSLGQGLEFLIYFQGNSAPDKSGLPSDRFSAERTGGSVSTLTIQRTQQEDSAVYLCASSQAGTYSTDTQYFGPGTRLTVL.

The chain has TRBV7-2 and TRBJ2-6, with TRBD1 matching 8 bases. Unmatched junction bases numbered 11, after V lost 3 bases and J lost 4 bases. CDR3 size: 18 residues. Germline-derived CDR1 and CDR2 are SGHTA and FQGNSA. The CDR3 reads CASSFGRGRGSGANVLTF. The CDR3 DNA follows: TGTGCCAGCAGCTTCGGCAGGGGGCGTGGGTCCGGGGCCAACGTCCTGACTTTC. Filled out from reference TRBV7-2 and TRBJ2-6, the complete variable domain reads GAGVSQSPSNKVTEKGKDVELRCDPISGHTALYWYRQSLGQGLEFLIYFQGNSAPDKSGLPSDRFSAERTGGSVSTLTIQRTQQEDSAVYLCASSFGRGRGSGANVLTFGAGSRLTVL.

The chain couples TRBV2 to TRBJ1-5; D is undetermined. CDR3 length: 14 residues. CDR1 is SNHLY and CDR2 is FYNNEI in the germline V gene. V was clipped by 6 bases and J by 5 bases, with 14 bases between them. CDR3 bases: TGTGCCAGCAGGGACTCGGGAAGGGATCAGCCCCAGCATTTT. As protein: CASRDSGRDQPQHF.